The rows below give T cell receptor beta chains drawn from one sample of a study of blood T cell repertoires in COVID-19. Using immunoSEQ multiplex PCR, the repertoire was profiled, and TCRdb retains in-frame clones only, with some absent. This table holds under 200,000 clones, over 75% found once. The sequencing input was PBMCs or T cells enriched from blood (not recorded which). The receptors here all came from a woman aged 45-60 years who had recovered from COVID-19. The CDR3 runs from the conserved cysteine through the conserved F or W. D genes are given only for firm matches. Clone size is not always given. Where it is, it says once, few, many or a class for expanded clones.

few	TRBV12-3/TRBV12-4	TRBJ1-1	-	CASSYRPNTEAFF	TGTGCCAGCAGTTACAGGCCGAACACTGAAGCTTTCTTT
few	TRBV19	TRBJ1-5	-	CASTRGTGNQPQHF	TGTGCCAGCACGCGCGGCACTGGGAATCAGCCCCAGCATTTT
-	TRBV27	TRBJ2-7	-	CASSFVRGSRYEQYF	TGTGCCAGCAGTTTCGTGAGAGGGTCTCGGTACGAGCAGTACTTC
-	TRBV4-3	TRBJ2-7	TRBD1	CASSQVGTGFDYEQYF	TGCGCCAGCAGCCAAGTGGGGACAGGGTTTGACTACGAGCAGTACTTC
-	TRBV27	TRBJ1-2	TRBD1	CASSSWDSLFYGYTF	TGTGCCAGCAGTTCTTGGGACAGCCTTTTCTATGGCTACACCTTC
-	TRBV4-2	TRBJ1-2	-	CASSQVGRGYTF	TGTGCCAGCAGCCAAGTGGGGCGTGGCTACACCTTC
few	TRBV14	TRBJ1-1	TRBD1	CASSPTWDRNTEAFF	TGTGCCAGCAGCCCAACCTGGGACAGGAACACTGAAGCTTTCTTT
-	TRBV27	TRBJ2-1	-	CASSTPRTTHNEQFF	TGTGCCAGCAGCACCCCCCGAACTACCCACAATGAGCAGTTCTTC
few	TRBV10-3	TRBJ1-5	-	CAISEGSQPQHF	TGTGCCATCAGTGAAGGGAGTCAGCCCCAGCATTTT
-	TRBV6-5	TRBJ2-7	TRBD2	CASSYSKAGGPYEQYF	TGTGCCAGCAGTTACTCAAAAGCGGGGGGCCCGTACGAGCAGTACTTC
-	TRBV11-3	TRBJ2-4	-	CASSFLPGVAKNIQYF	TGTGCCAGCAGCTTCCTCCCAGGGGTAGCCAAAAACATTCAGTACTTC
few	TRBV25-1	TRBJ2-7	TRBD1	CASSELSAGGTYEQYF	TGTGCCAGCAGTGAATTGTCGGCAGGGGGAACCTACGAGCAGTACTTC
-	TRBV6-1	TRBJ2-3	-	CASSEARGDTQYF	TGTGCCAGCAGTGAAGCGCGAGGAGATACGCAGTATTTT
-	TRBV7-2	TRBJ1-2	TRBD1	CASRYRGEWSYGYTF	TGTGCCAGCAGATACAGGGGCGAGTGGTCCTATGGCTACACCTTC
-	TRBV5-1	TRBJ2-1	-	CASSFNGELSYNEQFF	TGCGCCAGCAGCTTCAACGGGGAGCTCTCCTACAATGAGCAGTTCTTC
-	TRBV6-4	TRBJ1-2	-	CASSPQVGDYGYTF	TGTGCCAGCAGTCCCCAAGTAGGGGACTATGGCTACACCTTC
-	TRBV6-4	TRBJ1-1	-	CASQRGPGTEAFF	TGTGCCAGCCAGCGGGGCCCGGGAACTGAAGCTTTCTTT